These T cell receptor beta chains were read from a single sample in a study of blood T cell repertoires in COVID-19. Measured with immunoSEQ multiplex PCR; TCRdb has only the in-frame clones, and not every one. The sample lists about 120,000 clones; approximately 86% were seen once. What was sequenced was peripheral blood. The receptors here all came from a human donor in a cohort sampled during active COVID-19. CDR3s include the opening cysteine and the closing phenylalanine or tryptophan. Each record gives: D gene, CDR3 length, J gene, clone size, V gene, CDR3 protein, CDR3 DNA. The D gene is left open where the match is weak. A clone size is listed for some rows: how often the clone was seen (once, few, many), or a class if it is expanded.

>.|15|TRBJ1-5|.|TRBV3-1/TRBV3-2
CASSPTPGSGQPQHF
TGTGCCAGCAGCCCGACCCCAGGGTCTGGCCAGCCCCAGCATTTT
>.|14|TRBJ2-7|.|TRBV28
CASSLGQRTYEQYF
TGTGCCAGCAGTTTAGGGCAGAGAACCTACGAGCAGTACTTC
>TRBD2|19|TRBJ2-3|.|TRBV11-2
CASSPSLAGTSGRRDTQYF
TGTGCCAGCAGCCCCTCCCTGGCTGGGACTAGCGGGAGGAGGGATACGCAGTATTTT
>.|15|TRBJ1-1|.|TRBV3-1/TRBV3-2
CASSRGEGMNTEAFF
TGTGCCAGCAGCCGAGGGGAGGGTATGAACACTGAAGCTTTCTTT
>TRBD1|15|TRBJ1-5|.|TRBV6-5
CASTWDSGSNQPQHF
TGTGCCAGCACCTGGGACAGTGGGAGCAATCAGCCCCAGCATTTT
>TRBD1|13|TRBJ1-4|.|TRBV5-4
CASSQTGGEKLFF
TGTGCCAGCAGCCAGACAGGGGGTGAAAAACTGTTTTTT
>TRBD1|17|TRBJ2-6|few|TRBV28
CASSWQDRGSGANVLTF
TGTGCCAGCAGTTGGCAGGACAGGGGCTCTGGGGCCAACGTCCTGACTTTC
>TRBD2|16|TRBJ2-2|.|TRBV5-1
CASSLAPAGDTGELFF
TGCGCCAGCAGCTTGGCCCCAGCGGGGGACACCGGGGAGCTGTTTTTT
>.|13|TRBJ2-7|.|TRBV6-1
CASSERTLYEQYF
TGTGCCAGCAGTGAACGGACACTTTACGAGCAGTACTTC
>TRBD1|16|TRBJ2-1|.|TRBV14
CASSQVGQGPGNEQFF
TGTGCCAGCAGCCAAGTAGGACAGGGGCCAGGCAATGAGCAGTTCTTC
>TRBD2|15|TRBJ2-7|.|TRBV5-1
CASSWTGTRVYEQYF
TGCGCCAGCAGCTGGACCGGGACTAGAGTCTACGAGCAGTACTTC